Below, 23 T cell receptor beta chains from the same sample are listed, as sequenced in a study of cytomegalovirus exposure and HLA in healthy donors. The primer mix had 60 Vbeta and 13 Jbeta primers. Only in-frame clones appear in the TCRdb table, and some are missing; sequencing was by immunoSEQ multiplex PCR. The table records around 120,000 clones, about 80% of them present only once. The source material was PBMCs. These receptors all stem from a woman aged 40 to 50 in good health and CMV-seropositive.

The rearrangement joins TRBV9 to TRBJ2-7; 8 bases are shared with TRBD1. The CDR3 contains 16 residues. V shed 4 bases and J 2 bases; nucleotides not matched to a gene: 11. Germline CDR1 is SGDLS and CDR2 is YYNGEE. The CDR3 loop is CASSPQLTQGAYEQYF. The CDR3 DNA sequence: TGTGCCAGCAGCCCCCAACTCACACAGGGGGCCTACGAGCAGTACTTC.

This clone was picked up a small number of times. The V call is TRBV5-1, the J call TRBJ1-6, with D tentatively TRBD1 (6 bases). V lost 6 bases and J 9 bases, leaving 19 bases between the germline ends. Germline CDR1 SGHRS, CDR2 YFSETQ. CDR3 length equals 15 residues. The CDR3 spells CASKRTDDPTSPLHF. In DNA, the CDR3 is TGCGCCAGCAAAAGGACAGATGATCCGACTTCACCCCTCCACTTT.

The J gene is TRBJ2-5, the V gene TRBV9, with 7 nucleotides matching TRBD1. Germline V gives CDR1 SGDLS, CDR2 YYNGEE. The CDR3 has 15 amino acids. V was clipped by 0 bases and J by 2 bases; unmatched bases: 4. In DNA, the CDR3 is TGTGCCAGCAGCGTAGACGTCAGGGGGCAAGAGACCCAGTACTTC. Translated: CASSVDVRGQETQYF.

The J gene is TRBJ1-5, the V gene TRBV9; D gene uncertain. Germline CDR1 and CDR2: SGDLS and YYNGEE. Deletions cut 2 bases from V and 1 base from J, with 10 bases between. The CDR3 runs 15 residues. The CDR3 bases are TGTGCCAGCAGCGTGGCAGGCGAAAGCAATCAGCCCCAGCATTTT. Amino acid sequence: CASSVAGESNQPQHF.

This CDR3 reads CASSTGGRAGDHEQYF. The CDR3 nucleotides read TGCGCCAGCAGCACGGGCGGGAGAGCAGGGGACCACGAGCAGTACTTC. The chain is built from TRBV5-1 and TRBJ2-7; D possibly corresponds to TRBD2 (7 bases). This CDR3 has 16 amino acids. Trimming took off 4 bases at V and 5 bases at J, with 22 bases between the two ends. Germline loops: CDR1 SGHRS, CDR2 YFSETQ. The full variable domain, completed using reference TRBV5-1 and TRBJ2-7, is KAGVTQTPRYLIKTRGQQVTLSCSPISGHRSVSWYQQTPGQGLQFLFEYFSETQRNKGNFPGRFSGRQFSNSRSEMNVSTLELGDSALYLCASSTGGRAGDHEQYFGPGTRLTVT.

The rearrangement uses TRBV5-1 and TRBJ2-2, with 9 bases aligning to TRBD2. Trimming cost V 7 bases and J 2 bases; bases outside gene matches: 15. This CDR3 has 18 amino acids. Germline CDR1 SGHRS, CDR2 YFSETQ. The CDR3 region is CASSSSRASGVNTGELFF. The CDR3 bases are TGCGCCAGCTCCTCTTCCAGGGCTAGCGGGGTTAACACCGGGGAGCTGTTTTTT.

The rearrangement uses TRBV6-1 and TRBJ2-7; tentative D call: TRBD2 (7 bases). CDR1 and CDR2 (germline): MNHNS, SASEGT. V dropped 6 bases and J dropped 2 bases, with 17 bases sitting between them. The CDR3 contains 15 residues. The CDR3: CASSKGGARTYEQYF. The CDR3 DNA sequence: TGTGCCAGCAGCAAAGGGGGGGCTAGGACCTACGAGCAGTACTTC.

The chain carries TRBV2 and TRBJ1-5; D uncertain. The CDR3 has 14 amino acids. Per germline, CDR1 SNHLY and CDR2 FYNNEI. V gave up 7 bases and J gave up 3 bases, with 13 bases separating them. The CDR3 protein is CASKKETTNQPQHF. CDR3 coding DNA: TGTGCCAGCAAAAAGGAGACCACCAATCAGCCCCAGCATTTT.

V is TRBV6-5 and J is TRBJ2-3; possibly TRBD1 for D (6 bases). The V gene lost 8 bases and the J gene lost 3 bases, with 15 bases spanning the gap. The CDR3 has 14 residues. Per the germline V gene, CDR1 is MNHEY and CDR2 is SVGAGI. In DNA form, the CDR3 reads TGTGCCAGCGGGCCCAGGCAGGGGACAGATACGCAGTATTTT. Amino acids: CASGPRQGTDTQYF.

This clone came up once. The chain carries TRBV5-6 and TRBJ1-1, with a weak D call TRBD1 (6 bases). Trimming stripped 2 bases from V and 6 bases from J, with 17 bases between. This CDR3 region has 15 residues. Germline CDR1 SGHDT, CDR2 YYEEEE. The CDR3 reads CASSLQGGGLAEAFF. In nucleotides, the CDR3 is TGTGCCAGCAGCTTACAGGGAGGGGGATTGGCTGAAGCTTTCTTT.

The chain has TRBV19 and TRBJ2-7, with 11 nucleotides matching TRBD2. Per germline, CDR1 LNHDA and CDR2 SQIVND (reference sequence). Trimming at V came to 5 bases and at J to 4 bases, leaving 7 bases not matched to a gene. The CDR3 sequence is 15 residues long. The chain's CDR3 is CASSPGLAEEYEQYF. The CDR3, as DNA: TGTGCCAGTAGTCCGGGACTAGCGGAAGAGTACGAGCAGTACTTC.

The chain carries TRBV2 and TRBJ1-1; D remains unclear. V lost 6 bases to trimming and J lost 5 bases, with 10 bases between them. CDR1 is SNHLY, CDR2 FYNNEI, per germline. The CDR3 runs 12 residues. CDR3 sequence: CASSSRWTEAFF. CDR3 nucleotide sequence: TGTGCCAGCAGCTCTCGGTGGACTGAAGCTTTCTTT.

V and J are TRBV7-2 and TRBJ2-1; D perhaps matches TRBD1 (5 bases). This CDR3 has 14 amino acids. The V end lost 5 bases, the J end lost 6 bases, and 14 bases lay between the germline ends. The germline gives CDR1 SGHTA, CDR2 FQGNSA. The CDR3 here is CASSPTRVTNEQFF. The DNA for the CDR3 is TGTGCCAGCAGCCCTACCAGGGTAACCAATGAGCAGTTCTTC.

The rearrangement joins TRBV7-2 to TRBJ1-1; D gene unclear. V shed 1 base and J shed 5 bases, with 11 bases lying between them. The CDR3 loop spans 14 amino acids. The germline V gene has CDR1 SGHTA and CDR2 FQGNSA. This chain's CDR3 is CASSLGIGRTEAFF. The CDR3 DNA reads TGTGCCAGCAGCTTAGGAATAGGGAGGACTGAAGCTTTCTTT.

This sequence joins TRBV6-1 and TRBJ2-7, with D possibly being TRBD1 (6 bases). The V gene lost 1 base and the J gene lost 7 bases, with 26 bases spanning the gap. CDR1 is MNHNS, CDR2 SASEGT, per germline. The CDR3 has 18 amino acids. The CDR3 reads CASSEVSDLVQGRREQYF. The CDR3 region has the DNA TGTGCCAGCAGTGAAGTCTCGGATTTGGTTCAGGGGAGACGAGAGCAGTACTTC.

CDR3 protein: CASSRGSGATDTQYF. The CDR3 DNA sequence: TGTGCCAGCAGCCGAGGGAGCGGTGCGACAGATACGCAGTATTTT. The chain combines TRBV7-3 with TRBJ2-3, with a weak D call TRBD2 (5 bases). The CDR3 totals 15 residues. V lost 5 bases to trimming and J lost 3 bases, with 15 bases between them. The germline CDR1 and CDR2 sequences are SGHTA and FQGTGA.

This clone appeared a single time. The chain carries TRBV7-2 and TRBJ2-6; TRBD2 matches at 8 bases. V dropped 3 bases and J dropped 0; count of bases not matched to a gene: 1. Germline V gene sequence: CDR1 SGHTA, CDR2 FQGNSA. This CDR3 has 16 amino acids. For the CDR3, the DNA is TGTGCCAGCAGCTTTAGCGGGGCCTCTGGGGCCAACGTCCTGACTTTC. Amino acid sequence: CASSFSGASGANVLTF. The full variable domain, with the rest looked up from reference TRBV7-2 and TRBJ2-6, is GAGVSQSPSNKVTEKGKDVELRCDPISGHTALYWYRQSLGQGLEFLIYFQGNSAPDKSGLPSDRFSAERTGGSVSTLTIQRTQQEDSAVYLCASSFSGASGANVLTFGAGSRLTVL.

This sequence joins TRBV15 and TRBJ2-7; 8 nucleotides align to TRBD2. The V and J ends lost 2 bases and 5 bases, in that order; junction bases with no gene match: 5. Germline CDR1 is LNHNV and CDR2 is YYDKDF (reference sequence). CDR3 length equals 14 residues. In DNA form, the CDR3 reads TGTGCCACCAGCAGACTCTCAGCGGGAGACGAGCAGTACTTC. This codes for CATSRLSAGDEQYF.

The chain joins TRBV7-8 to TRBJ2-5; 9 positions match TRBD2. V shed 1 base, J shed 4 bases, and the junction held 7 bases outside the gene matches. The length of the CDR3 is 16 residues. Germline CDR1 and CDR2: SGHVS and FQNEAQ. CDR3 nucleotides: TGTGCCAGCAGCTTAGGCGGGAGGGCCGGGTTAGAGACCCAGTACTTC. It yields the protein CASSLGGRAGLETQYF.

This clone was recorded once. CDR3 sequence: CATSLGGWGTEAFF. The CDR3 DNA follows: TGTGCCACCTCTTTGGGAGGGTGGGGCACTGAAGCTTTCTTT. The chain joins TRBV19 to TRBJ1-1, with D uncertain. Trimming removed 10 bases at V and 4 bases at J, with 19 bases between. CDR1 is LNHDA and CDR2 is SQIVND in the germline V gene (reference sequence). CDR3 length: 14 residues.

Only a few counts were recorded for this clone. The chain recombines TRBV18 with TRBJ2-7; 8 bases agree with TRBD1. Trimming at V came to 1 base and at J to 3 bases, leaving 11 bases not matched to a gene. CDR1 is KGHSH and CDR2 is LQKENI in the germline V gene. The CDR3 sequence is 17 residues long. The CDR3 DNA is TGTGCCAGCTCACCACTCGGTAATAACAGGGGGAACTACGAGCAGTACTTC. Translation gives CASSPLGNNRGNYEQYF.

The V gene is TRBV29-1, the J gene TRBJ1-1, with D possibly TRBD1 on 5 matching bases. V lost 0 bases to trimming and J lost 1 base, with 6 bases between them. Germline lookup yields CDR1 SQVTM and CDR2 ANQGSEA. CDR3 length: 13 residues. CDR3 residues: CSVEETGNTEAFF. In nucleotides, the CDR3 is TGCAGCGTTGAAGAAACAGGGAACACTGAAGCTTTCTTT.

This chain uses TRBV5-1 with TRBJ1-5, with 7 bases that match TRBD1. There are 17 residues in the CDR3. The germline V gene encodes CDR1 SGHRS and CDR2 YFSETQ. J lost 5 bases, V lost 2 bases, and 13 bases had no gene match. CDR3 sequence (DNA): TGCGCCAGCAGCTTCCCTGGACAGGACCATTACTATCAGCCCCAGCATTTT. It yields the protein CASSFPGQDHYYQPQHF.